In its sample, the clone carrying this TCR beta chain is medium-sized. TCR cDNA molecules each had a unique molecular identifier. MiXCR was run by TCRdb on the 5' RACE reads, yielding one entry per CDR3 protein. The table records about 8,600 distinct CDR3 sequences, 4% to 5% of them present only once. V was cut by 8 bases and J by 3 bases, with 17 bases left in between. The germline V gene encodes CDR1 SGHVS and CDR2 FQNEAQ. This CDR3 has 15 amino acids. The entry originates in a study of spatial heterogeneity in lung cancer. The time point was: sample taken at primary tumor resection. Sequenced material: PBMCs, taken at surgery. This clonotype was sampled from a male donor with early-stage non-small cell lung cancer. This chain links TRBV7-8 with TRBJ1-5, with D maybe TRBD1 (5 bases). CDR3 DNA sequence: TGTGCCAGCCAACGAGGGAGGGGCTTCAATCAGCCCCAGCATTTT. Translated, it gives CASQRGRGFNQPQHF.